This T cell receptor beta chain appears in the sequencing data of a study of cytotoxic CD8 clonotypes in ibrutinib-treated CLL. Whole-study context: Following treatment for a median around 11 months, range 6 to 36, response samples were then taken. The samples contained 260,000 or so productive templates on average. They also contained an average of about 90,000 productive rearrangements.

This clone was counted between two and nine times. Its antigen is currently unknown. This CDR3 has 13 amino acids. V was pared by 6 bases and J by 4 bases, with 4 bases of the junction left unmatched. CDR1 is LNHDA, CDR2 SQIVND, per germline (reference sequence). Method: immunoSEQ multiplex PCR; TCRdb's copy keeps in-frame clones and lacks some. The repertoire holds about 68,000 clones, with approximately 71% as singletons. Overall study results and limits: Rising at ibrutinib response, clonality subsequently fell back toward baseline at progression. Researchers report that baseline clonality outpaced age-matched healthy donors and tracked circulating CD8+ T-cell counts.

The material sequenced was PBMCs, taken after 12 months of ibrutinib treatment. This chain connects TRBV19 to TRBJ1-2; 8 bases match TRBD1. This TCR was sampled from a human donor with chronic lymphocytic leukemia. CDR3 sequence: CASRTQGGYGYTF. As DNA, the CDR3 is TGTGCCAGTAGGACACAGGGGGGCTATGGCTACACCTTC.